These 18 T cell receptor beta chains came from one sample sequenced in a study of spatial heterogeneity in lung cancer. Study-level results: How many expanded intratumoral alpha and beta TCRs were present tracked the tumor mutation count, which was a count of nonsynonymous mutations.

The antigens these receptors bind are not known. Time point denoted: sample taken at primary tumor resection. TCRdb re-called the 5' RACE reads through MiXCR, storing one row per CDR3 protein. The sample carries some 16,000 distinct CDR3 sequences, 6.8% recorded once. Sample: lung tumor tissue, taken at surgery. These receptors originate from a female donor with early-stage non-small cell lung cancer.

This clonotype appeared many times. This chain uses TRBV7-2 with TRBJ2-4; TRBD1 matches 11 bases. Losses at the gene ends were 1 base for V and 7 bases for J; bases not matched to a gene: 0. Germline CDR1 SGHTA, CDR2 FQGNSA. The CDR3 spans 14 residues. The CDR3 region has the DNA TGTGCCAGCAGCTTAGGGACAGGGGGCAACATTCAGTACTTC. Translation gives CASSLGTGGNIQYF.

Many counts were recorded for this clonotype. The gene calls are TRBV6-5 and TRBJ1-1; TRBD1 aligns across 11 bases. This CDR3 contains 15 residues. Germline V lookup: CDR1 MNHEY, CDR2 SVGAGI. Losses at the gene ends were 6 bases for V and 1 base for J; bases not matched to a gene: 4. CDR3 in amino acids: CASRTGTGGNTEAFF. CDR3 DNA: TGTGCCAGCAGAACCGGGACAGGGGGGAACACTGAAGCTTTCTTT.

This clonotype was picked up many times. DNA of the CDR3: TGTGCCAGCAGTCGAGAAGGACAGAAGCCCCAGCATTTT. This translates into CASSREGQKPQHF. V and J are TRBV28 and TRBJ1-5; D may be TRBD1 (6 bases). Germline values: CDR1 MDHEN, CDR2 SYDVKM. V lost 5 bases, J lost 8 bases, and 13 bases lay in between. The CDR3 loop spans 13 amino acids. Full variable domain (outside the CDR3, taken from reference TRBV28 and TRBJ1-5): DVKVTQSSRYLVKRTGEKVFLECVQDMDHENMFWYRQDPGLGLRLIYFSYDVKMKEKGDIPEGYSVSREKKERFSLILESASTNQTSMYLCASSREGQKPQHFGDGTRLSIL.

This clonotype was found many times. This chain links TRBV5-1 with TRBJ1-2; no clear D. Germline CDR1 reads SGHRS; CDR2 reads YFSETQ. V was pared by 0 bases and J by 0 bases, with 6 bases between. This CDR3 spans 14 amino acids. The CDR3 loop is CASSLDETNYGYTF. In DNA, the CDR3 is TGCGCCAGCAGCTTGGACGAGACTAACTATGGCTACACCTTC.

This clonotype came up a few times. The rearrangement uses TRBV27 and TRBJ2-1; 9 bases fit TRBD2. The ends lost 8 bases at V and 0 bases at J; junction bases unmatched: 2. Germline loops: CDR1 MNHEY, CDR2 SMNVEV (reference sequence). The CDR3 runs 14 residues. The CDR3 bases are TGTGCCAGCTCTAGCGGGACCTCCTACAATGAGCAGTTCTTC. Protein product: CASSSGTSYNEQFF.

This clonotype is judged medium-sized. The rearrangement uses TRBV20-1 and TRBJ2-7; D assignment may be TRBD1 or TRBD2 (5 bases each). V was pared by 5 bases and J by 6 bases, with 17 bases between. The CDR3 contains 13 residues. CDR1 and CDR2 (germline): DFQATT, SNEGSKA (reference sequence). The CDR3 DNA follows: TGCAGTGCTCCCCTTGCAGGGACCCCCGAGCAGTACTTC. Translating it yields CSAPLAGTPEQYF.

This clonotype was seen repeatedly, ten times or more. The V gene is TRBV28, the J gene TRBJ1-4; tentatively, D is TRBD1 (6 bases). Germline CDR1 is MDHEN and CDR2 is SYDVKM. Trimming removed 6 bases at V and 6 bases at J, with 17 bases between. CDR3 length equals 15 residues. CDR3 in amino acids: CASSPRRTVDEKLFF. Written as DNA, the CDR3 is TGTGCCAGCAGCCCACGTCGGACAGTCGATGAAAAACTGTTTTTT.

This clonotype occurred many times. The chain has TRBV20-1 and TRBJ1-6; possibly TRBD1 for D (6 bases). Germline V gene sequence: CDR1 DFQATT, CDR2 SNEGSKA (reference sequence). V was cut by 3 bases and J by 7 bases, with 13 bases left in between. CDR3 length equals 14 residues. The CDR3, as DNA: TGCAGTGCTAGCGACAGGTTGGGGAATTCACCCCTCCACTTT. Its protein product is CSASDRLGNSPLHF.

This clonotype was counted ten times or more. The rearrangement links TRBV28 to TRBJ1-6, with D possibly matching TRBD1 (5 bases). The CDR3 contains 16 residues. V lost 4 bases, J lost 5 bases, and 15 bases lay in between. Germline CDR1 and CDR2: MDHEN and SYDVKM. CDR3 region: CASSSWQAGNNSPLHF. For the CDR3, the DNA is TGTGCCAGCAGTTCTTGGCAGGCAGGGAATAATTCACCCCTCCACTTT.

The sample holds many counts of this clonotype. The chain links TRBV6-1 to TRBJ2-5; possibly TRBD1 for D (6 bases). From germline, CDR1 is MNHNS and CDR2 SASEGT. V gave up 4 bases and J gave up 2 bases, with 14 bases separating them. The CDR3 extends over 15 amino acids. This chain's CDR3 is CASSALQGTQETQYF. CDR3 in DNA: TGTGCCAGCAGTGCACTTCAGGGGACACAAGAGACCCAGTACTTC.

This clonotype appeared many times. The chain combines TRBV6-2 or TRBV6-3 with TRBJ2-7, with a weak D call TRBD1 (5 bases). V was cut by 4 bases and J by 4 bases, with 26 bases left in between. Germline CDR1 reads MNHEY; CDR2 reads SVGEGT. This CDR3 contains 18 residues. Written as DNA, the CDR3 is TGTGCCAGCAGTTCCTCCATCCCGGCGAAGGGGTCAGGGTACGAGCAGTACTTC. This sequence encodes CASSSSIPAKGSGYEQYF.

The chain carries TRBV24-1 and TRBJ1-2; the match to TRBD1 covers 10 bases. The CDR3 has 15 residues. Germline V gene lookup returns CDR1 KGHDR and CDR2 SFDVKD. V shed 5 bases, J shed 8 bases, and the junction held 10 bases outside the gene matches. CDR3 sequence reads: CATSVGGQGGLGYTF. The CDR3 DNA sequence: TGTGCCACCAGTGTTGGAGGACAGGGGGGACTCGGCTACACCTTC.

This clonotype has only a few counts. The J gene is TRBJ2-1, the V gene TRBV4-3, with D tentatively TRBD1 (5 bases). In germline, CDR1 is LGHNA, CDR2 YSLEER. The V gene lost 0 bases and the J gene lost 1 base, with 10 bases spanning the gap. The CDR3 loop spans 16 amino acids. CDR3 sequence (DNA): TGCGCCAGCAGCCAAGATCCCCGACAGTCCTACAATGAGCAGTTCTTC. Protein product: CASSQDPRQSYNEQFF.

The chain couples TRBV19 to TRBJ2-3; no clear D. Germline V lookup: CDR1 LNHDA, CDR2 SQIVND (reference sequence). V lost 5 bases and J lost 3, with 6 bases in between. This CDR3 contains 12 residues. As DNA, the CDR3 is TGTGCCAGTAGTCCGCGAACAGATACGCAGTATTTT. Its protein is CASSPRTDTQYF. Full variable domain (remainder filled in from reference TRBV19 and TRBJ2-3): DGGITQSPKYLFRKEGQNVTLSCEQNLNHDAMYWYRQDPGQGLRLIYYSQIVNDFQKGDIAEGYSVSREKKESFPLTVTSAQKNPTAFYLCASSPRTDTQYFGPGTRLTVL.

In this sample, this clonotype turned up many times. This chain connects TRBV4-1 to TRBJ1-3, with 7 positions matching TRBD1. Looked up from germline, CDR1 is MGHRA and CDR2 is YSYEKL. The ends lost 2 bases at V and 0 bases at J; junction bases unmatched: 4. CDR3 size: 16 residues. The CDR3 DNA reads as TGCGCCAGCAGCCAATCGGGACAGACCTCTGGAAACACCATATATTTT. It encodes CASSQSGQTSGNTIYF.

This clonotype came up many times. V and J are TRBV4-3 and TRBJ2-5; TRBD1 aligns across 9 bases. There are 16 residues in the CDR3. Germline loops: CDR1 LGHNA, CDR2 YSLEER. Trimming took 0 bases from V and 5 from J; bases not matched to a gene: 7. DNA for the CDR3: TGCGCCAGCAGCCAAGATGGGGGACAGGGCGGCGAGACCCAGTACTTC. Its protein product is CASSQDGGQGGETQYF.

This clonotype occurred many times. V is TRBV2 and J is TRBJ2-5, with D maybe TRBD2 (6 bases). Germline CDR1 SNHLY, CDR2 FYNNEI. V was shortened by 6 bases and J by 5 bases, with 10 bases between the two germline ends. The CDR3 covers 12 residues. The CDR3 DNA reads as TGTGCCAGCAGGGAGCGGGTTGAGACCCAGTACTTC. This gives the protein CASRERVETQYF. Filled out from reference TRBV2 and TRBJ2-5, the complete variable domain reads EPEVTQTPSHQVTQMGQEVILRCVPISNHLYFYWYRQILGQKVEFLVSFYNNEISEKSEIFDDQFSVERPDGSNFTLKIRSTKLEDSAMYFCASRERVETQYFGPGTRLLVL.

This clonotype was picked up many times. V is TRBV30 and J is TRBJ2-3; D gene ambiguous. Trimming removed 3 bases at V and 2 bases at J, with 6 bases between. The V gene's germline CDR1 is GTSNPN and CDR2 SVGIG (reference sequence). The CDR3 runs 12 residues. The CDR3 sequence: CAWSLNTDTQYF. The CDR3 bases are TGTGCCTGGAGCCTAAACACAGATACGCAGTATTTT.